Listed below are T cell receptor beta chains from one sample, sequenced in a study of T cells in narcolepsy. Profiling relied on immunoSEQ multiplex PCR, and the TCRdb table lists in-frame clones only, not all of them. The sample consists of roughly 34,000 clones, 87% of them appearing once. Sequenced input: CD45RA- memory CD4+ T cells from PBMCs. Source of these receptors: a human donor with narcolepsy. CDR3s include the opening cysteine and the closing phenylalanine or tryptophan. The D gene is left open where the match is weak. Only part of the rows carry a size: once, few, many, or a class if the clone is expanded.

>-|-|TRBV15|TRBJ1-2
TGTGCCACCAGCCCCCCTAGGGTAGGACCCTATGGCTACACCTTC
CATSPPRVGPYGYTF
>-|-|TRBV7-2|TRBJ2-3
TGTGCCAGCAGCTTTAGCACAGATACGCAGTATTTT
CASSFSTDTQYF
>-|-|TRBV15|TRBJ1-2
TGTGCCACCAGCCTACGGACGGTTGCAGGTCGGGGCTACACCTTC
CATSLRTVAGRGYTF
>TRBD2|-|TRBV2|TRBJ2-3
TGTGCCAGCACGGGGGAGGGCCTGGTGCGGGGTAATAGTCCGTATTTT
CASTGEGLVRGNSPYF
>-|-|TRBV5-1|TRBJ2-5
TGCGCCAGCAGCCTGACAGGGACTCACCAAGAGACCCAGTACTTC
CASSLTGTHQETQYF
>TRBD1|-|TRBV5-6|TRBJ2-5
TGTGCCAGCAGCAAGGGACAGGGAGAGACCCAGTACTTC
CASSKGQGETQYF
>TRBD1|-|TRBV5-1|TRBJ1-4
TGCGCCAGCAGCTCGGGACAGGGTGACAGGGAAAAACTGTTTTTT
CASSSGQGDREKLFF
>TRBD2|-|TRBV19|TRBJ2-1
TGTGCCAGTAGTATGGCGGGAGGGCCCGATGAGCAGTTCTTC
CASSMAGGPDEQFF
>-|-|TRBV7-3|TRBJ2-1
TGTGCCAGCAGCCCCCGCCTTTCTGGTTCGCATGAGCAGTTCTTC
CASSPRLSGSHEQFF
>-|-|TRBV18|TRBJ2-3
TGTGCCAGCTCACGACAGCGAGATACGCAGTATTTT
CASSRQRDTQYF
>-|-|TRBV9|TRBJ1-5
TGTGCCAGCAGCGTAGGGCCCCAGAGCAATCAGCCCCAGCATTTT
CASSVGPQSNQPQHF
>TRBD2|-|TRBV4-3|TRBJ2-3
TGCGCCAGCAGCTCGGGACTAGCGGGAGTTGGGGATACGCAGTATTTT
CASSSGLAGVGDTQYF
>-|once|TRBV7-2|TRBJ1-1
TGTGCCAGCAGCTTAGAAGGTAGCCCGCATATTTTT
CASSLEGSPHIF
>TRBD1|-|TRBV5-5|TRBJ2-2
TGTGCCAGCAGAGGGACAGGGGGCGACACCGGGGAGCTGTTTTTT
CASRGTGGDTGELFF
>-|few|TRBV10-3|TRBJ1-2
TGTGCCATCAGTGGACATCGTGGCTACACCTTC
CAISGHRGYTF
>TRBD1|-|TRBV7-2|TRBJ2-7
TGTGCCAGCAGTAGGACAGGGACCACCTACGAGCAGTACTTC
CASSRTGTTYEQYF
>-|-|TRBV30|TRBJ2-3
TGTGCCTGGAACCCAGGCACAGATACGCAGTATTTT
CAWNPGTDTQYF
>-|-|TRBV10-3|TRBJ1-4
TGTGCCATCAGTGAACATGGCCCCAATGAAAAACTGTTTTTT
CAISEHGPNEKLFF
>TRBD2|-|TRBV7-9|TRBJ2-2
TGTGCCAGCAGCCGCGTAACTAGCGGGAACACCGGGGAGCTGTTTTTT
CASSRVTSGNTGELFF
>-|few|TRBV19|TRBJ1-6
TGTGCCAGTAGTATAATGGATTCACCCCTCCACTTT
CASSIMDSPLHF
>-|-|TRBV5-4|TRBJ2-7
TGTGCCAGCAGCAAGGAAAAAGCCTCCTCCTACGAGCAGTACTTC
CASSKEKASSYEQYF
>TRBD1|once|TRBV6-1|TRBJ1-1
TGTGCCAGCAGTCTACGGACAGGGATGAACACTGAAGCTTTCTTT
CASSLRTGMNTEAFF
>-|-|TRBV11-2|TRBJ1-2
TGTGCCAGCAGCCACACACAGGGAGGGTTTGGCTACACCTTC
CASSHTQGGFGYTF
>-|once|TRBV11-2|TRBJ2-5
TGTGCCAGCAGCCCGTCTCGGGCTAACGGCGGGGAGCAGTACTTC
CASSPSRANGGEQYF
>TRBD1|once|TRBV16|TRBJ1-4
TGTGCCAGCAGCCAACGCCCGGACAGGGCGGGACTGTTTTTT
CASSQRPDRAGLFF
>-|-|TRBV29-1|TRBJ2-5
TGCAGCGTTGATTATAAGGGTTCGGAGACCCAGTACTTC
CSVDYKGSETQYF
>-|-|TRBV7-9|TRBJ2-1
TGTGCCAGCAGCTTAGGGGGCTCGTACAATGAGCAGTTCTTC
CASSLGGSYNEQFF
>-|few|TRBV7-2|TRBJ1-1
TGTGCCAGCAGCCCAACCCCCGGGCGAGAAGCTTTCTTT
CASSPTPGREAFF
>TRBD1|-|TRBV9|TRBJ2-7
TGTGCCAGCAGCACCCGGACAGGGGCCTACGAGCAGTACTTC
CASSTRTGAYEQYF
>-|-|TRBV4-2|TRBJ1-3
TGTGCCAGCAGCCAAGATCAGGGGTATCGGACAGACTCTGGAAACACCATATATTTT
CASSQDQGYRTDSGNTIYF
>-|-|TRBV6-1|TRBJ1-2
TGTGCCAGCACCTTAGACAGTGTGGGTGGCTACACCTTC
CASTLDSVGGYTF
>-|-|TRBV28|TRBJ1-2
TGTGCCAGCAGTTCACAGGGAAGCCATGGCTACACCTTC
CASSSQGSHGYTF
>TRBD1|-|TRBV28|TRBJ1-4
TGTGCCAGCAGTTTGCCGGGACAGGGTAATGAAAAACTGTTTTTT
CASSLPGQGNEKLFF
>TRBD2|-|TRBV6-5|TRBJ2-7
TGTGCCAGCAGTTACGCTAGCGGGAGGATAAACGAGCAGTACTTC
CASSYASGRINEQYF
>-|-|TRBV5-4|TRBJ1-6
TGTGCCAGCAGCCCGGACGGTGGTAATTCACCCCTCCACTTT
CASSPDGGNSPLHF
>TRBD2|few|TRBV9|TRBJ2-1
TGTGCCAGCAGCGTAGGTCTAGCGGTATACAATGAGCAGTTCTTC
CASSVGLAVYNEQFF
>TRBD1|few|TRBV18|TRBJ2-7
TGTGCCAGCTCATCTCTACCCGGGACAGGGCTCGACGAGCAGTACTTC
CASSSLPGTGLDEQYF
>-|-|TRBV9|TRBJ2-1
TGTGCCAGCAGCGTAGAGGGCTCCGCGTATGAGCAGTTCTTC
CASSVEGSAYEQFF
>-|-|TRBV4-2|TRBJ2-2
TGTGCCAGCAGCCCTTCTAACGGGGCCACCGGGGAGCTGTTTTTT
CASSPSNGATGELFF
>TRBD1|-|TRBV6-5|TRBJ1-2
TGTGCCAGCAGTTACTCCGGGACAGGGGAGTATGGCTACACCTTC
CASSYSGTGEYGYTF
>-|-|TRBV11-1|TRBJ2-7
TGTGCCAGCAGCTTAGGGCAGCTCTACGAGCAGTACTTC
CASSLGQLYEQYF
>-|-|TRBV30|TRBJ1-1
TGTGCCTGGAGTCCCTCCCGAGTCACTGAAGCTTTCTTT
CAWSPSRVTEAFF
>-|-|TRBV9|TRBJ2-2
TGTGCCAGCAGCGTAGGATGGGCTGGGGACGGGGAGCTGTTTTTT
CASSVGWAGDGELFF
>-|-|TRBV7-2|TRBJ2-5
TGTGCCAGCAGCTTTGCTGGGGGTGGGGAGACCCAGTACTTC
CASSFAGGGETQYF
>TRBD1|-|TRBV29-1|TRBJ1-2
TGCAGCGTTTCGGTCTCAGGGGGCGGTATGGATGGCTACACCTTC
CSVSVSGGGMDGYTF
>-|once|TRBV11-1|TRBJ2-7
TGTGCCAGCAGCTTAGTGGAAAGGAGTTTATACGAGCAGTACTTC
CASSLVERSLYEQYF
>-|-|TRBV27|TRBJ2-7
TGTGCCAGCAGTCGGAAGGGGGTCAGTGTCTCCTACGAGCAGTACTTC
CASSRKGVSVSYEQYF
>-|-|TRBV5-5|TRBJ1-5
TGTGCCAGCAGCTGGAGACCCTCTGACAATCAGCCCCAGCATTTT
CASSWRPSDNQPQHF
>-|-|TRBV11-2|TRBJ1-3
TGTGCCAGCAGCTTTATTTCTGGTGGAAACACCATATATTTT
CASSFISGGNTIYF
>-|-|TRBV2|TRBJ1-1
TGTGCCAGCGTAGGGGACCGCACTGAAGCTTTCTTT
CASVGDRTEAFF
>TRBD1|-|TRBV7-2|TRBJ2-7
TGTGCCAGCAGCTGGGACAGTCTCTCCTACGAGCAGTACTTC
CASSWDSLSYEQYF
>-|-|TRBV5-6|TRBJ1-1
TGTGCCAGCAGCTCCACCGGGACCCGGCCCATGAACACTGAAGCTTTCTTT
CASSSTGTRPMNTEAFF
>-|-|TRBV19|TRBJ2-3
TGTGCCAGTAGTGTTAGCCGCACAGATACGCAGTATTTT
CASSVSRTDTQYF